This T cell receptor (beta chain) stems from a study of cytomegalovirus exposure and HLA in healthy donors (dated 2017 in TCRdb). For context, the study as a whole: An earlier analysis of several hundred of the donors reported more than 250 Gb of sequence data and 117 million unique TCR beta sequences from 150 million to 200 million T cells. In a later genetic analysis, genome-wide SNP genotypes for about three fifths of the 666 donors were used, and that subset was treated as a discovery cohort. Typing coverage varied by locus: roughly 620-640 donors for A, B, C, DRB1 and DQB1; about 520 for DQA1; over 600 for DPA1; roughly 450 for DPB1. Rather than using new phenotypic data, the later analysis identified candidate immune exposures from TCR beta sequences and from how often those sequences occurred across donors. Donor age, sex, ethnicity and CMV serostatus were collected together with the repertoire data. About 320 gigabases of sequencing data and tens of millions of unique TCR sequences were included in an early release covering roughly 700 HLA-typed donors. In addition to the first cohort of around 670 subjects, a separate validation cohort of 120 different subjects was used. The study used immunosequencing to profile the T cell repertoires of several hundred subjects and linked those repertoires to cytomegalovirus serostatus. Every repertoire in the discovery cohort had been generated on one and the same sequencing platform. HLA typing included class I and class II loci at four-digit resolution. To decide whether each TCR beta V gene segment behaved as functional or pseudogenic, an earlier analysis of approximately 600 of the donors relied on high-throughput TCR beta sequencing. The aim of the study was to test whether cataloging public T cell receptors could identify signatures of past pathogen exposure. Several DR-DQ haplotypes were handled as single units for association and clustering, since linkage in the cohort was strong. The study combined high-throughput TCR immunosequencing, statistical association of individual TCRs with disease status, and machine learning to predict cytomegalovirus infection status. Among the 398 genotyped donors, approximately 81% belonged to the genetic ancestry cluster associated with self-reported Caucasian donors. A later analysis re-examined previously published TCR beta repertoires from more than 650 donors and added high-resolution HLA genotyping to investigate patterns of TCR occurrence. On average, around 230,000 unique TCR beta nucleotide sequences were sequenced per donor among roughly 430 genotyped donors of the cohort, with 15% to 20% of those sequences being non-productive.

CDR1 and CDR2 are drawn from the germline V gene (reference sequence): MNHEY, SMNVEV. Its CDR3 holds 18 amino acids, cysteine through phenylalanine. Only the CDR3 portion is preserved as DNA: 54 bases, with reading frame beginning at the first base. Relative to germline, V is missing 4 bases and J is missing 7 bases, with 15 bases of the junction outside any gene match. Overall study results and their limits: This cohort had only TCR beta chains sequenced, and the lack of alpha or paired-chain data limited which features could be detected. In an earlier analysis of approximately 590 of the donors, most TCR beta V segments appeared in productive rearrangements about 87% or about 30% of the time, broadly matching IMGT annotations. For the cohort, immune exposure information was limited to CMV serostatus. A cluster of highly shared sequence variants was judged likely to be a technical artifact of the sequencing pipeline. While some public TCRs were present in many individuals, most TCR sequences turned up only very rarely across donors. Because HLA typing was unavailable for some donors at each locus, only the typed subset was used in association tests. Several of the top co-occurrence clusters appeared to be linked to parvovirus B19, influenza, CMV and Epstein-Barr virus, according to a later analysis. Three of the identified cytomegalovirus-associated TCR beta chains were confirmed in vitro to be specific for cytomegalovirus antigens. Specific HLA alleles were associated with around 18,000 TCR beta sequences at a false discovery rate of 0.05 in a later analysis. A further reported finding was that TCR beta sequences accurately predicted the HLA-A and HLA-B alleles for most subjects in the first cohort. The study listed 170 or so TCR beta chains as associated with cytomegalovirus. An association between a missense DCLRE1C variant and V-gene and J-gene trimming of TCR beta chains was found in a later genetic analysis and replicated in an independent cohort. Linkage disequilibrium might explain the correlated functional status among segregating V segments, but an unknown experimental factor could not be ruled out. According to a later analysis, TCR association rates differed among HLA loci, with DRB1 alleles showing the most associated TCRs and HLA-C alleles showing the fewest. Around 16 rarely observed V segments, including chromosome 9 orphons, were excluded from the earlier analysis of some 590 of the donors because counts were too low. Compared with equally common non-associated chains, HLA-associated TCR beta chains in a later analysis were more clonally expanded and had lower generation probabilities. Some IMGT-functional V segments, including TRBV6-2 and TRBV6-3, could not be told apart with the 87-base-pair reads, so those segments were excluded. When HLA alleles, especially DR and DQ, strongly co-occurred, attributing TCR associations to individual alleles was difficult. The presence/absence analyses assumed that sequencing depth was roughly uniform across donors, and that assumption may not be true. According to the authors, the approach could potentially be generalized to other disease states and immunological phenotypes. Most CMV-associated TCR beta chains appeared to be HLA-restricted in a later analysis, and the HLA associations seemed to be driven largely by CMV exposure. Cytomegalovirus status was reported to be diagnosed by the classifier with high specificity and sensitivity in both the original and validation cohorts. In a later genetic analysis, fewer N-insertions in productive TCRs were reported among donors in an Asian-associated ancestry cluster than the roughly 640-donor mean.

Libraries were made using the immunoSEQ multiplex PCR assay. For the multiplex PCR, a mixture combining 60 forward primers for TCR Vbeta segments and 13 reverse primers for TCR Jbeta segments was used. The CDR3 region of rearranged TCR beta genes was amplified from genomic DNA with a multiplex PCR assay. The Illumina HiSeq System was used to sequence the amplified TCR beta libraries as 87-base-pair reads. Processing in the source paper ran as follows. Across the 600 to 700 repertoires, a later analysis counted some 80 million unique TCR beta chains, roughly 11 million of which were shared by at least two donors. Raw reads were error-corrected and collapsed into unique sequences with a nearest-neighbor algorithm that merged closely related sequences to remove PCR and sequencing errors. CDR3 sequences were aligned to IMGT reference sequences to assign V, D and J gene segments. For a sequence to be retained, a match of at least six nucleotides was required to both a V gene segment and a J gene segment. A rearrangement was called productive if the CDR3 had no stop codons and remained in frame with V and J, and every other rearrangement was called non-productive. Following IMGT convention, CDR3 was defined as the stretch from the second conserved V-encoded cysteine up to the conserved J-encoded phenylalanine. The earlier analysis of some 600 of the donors excluded sequences that lacked an unambiguous match to a single V gene segment. An earlier analysis of approximately 590 of the donors classified V segments as functional when productive rearrangements were above 56.7% and as segregating when the standard deviation between donors was above 5%. To diagnose cytomegalovirus status from the catalog of TCR beta chain sequences, a statistical classification framework was built. V and J gene assignment, in a later analysis, came from comparing TCR nucleotide sequences with IMGT/GENE-DB human TR gene sequences. In a later analysis, CDR3 sequences and most-parsimonious VDJ recombination scenarios were assigned using the TCRdist pipeline. In a later analysis, each TCR beta chain was defined by its CDR3 amino acid sequence together with its V-gene family, and reads without a unique V-gene family were excluded. A later analysis removed several hundred highly shared, low-generation-probability nucleotide sequences to deal with suspected cross-contamination and a sequencing artifact. In a later analysis, a clonal expansion index for each public chain was calculated from normalized within-repertoire ranks of inferred template counts. In a later analysis, generation probabilities were computed using a VDJ recombination model fitted to out-of-frame rearrangements, and the results were checked against IGoR. In a later analysis, hypergeometric tests were used to score TCR-TCR, TCR-HLA and TCR-CMV co-occurrence, with a repertoire-size bias correction applied to TCR pairs. False discovery rates were estimated in a later analysis by permuting HLA or CMV assignments 20 times. A later analysis grouped co-occurring TCRs with DBSCAN, adding TCRdist sequence similarity when clustering within HLA-allele-positive subsets. Co-occurrence clustering excluded repertoires with fewer than 30,000 or more than 120,000 public chains, plus five with anomalous nucleotide sharing. TCRdb retrieved this table from immuneACCESS and kept in-frame rearrangements only. Not all clones are present; in checked studies, unresolved V genes account for under half, and no reason is known for the remainder. The D gene and trimming were derived from the DNA, and the V and J assignments and clone size from that table. In all, the sample holds around 84,000 clones, and approximately 79% of those were seen once. Of the sample, roughly 12% falls within the top ten clones.

This clone occurred once. The antigen it binds to is not known. No much larger clone is present one base from it, and per-base qualities are unavailable. The cohort comprised some 680 healthy bone marrow donors. All cohort members were sampled while nominally healthy, although unrecorded immune exposures were likely present. CMV serostatus was positive for more than 250 and negative for about half of the roughly 700 cohort members, and was not recorded for this donor. A peripheral blood sample was collected from each donor, and TCR beta sequencing was performed on peripheral blood mononuclear cells. Genomic DNA was extracted from the blood cell samples with the Qiagen DNeasy Blood Extraction Kit.

The V and J genes are TRBV27 and TRBJ1-4, with 10 bases matching TRBD1. The TCR comes from a human donor in good health. Sequencing was done on a sample of PBMCs. The CDR3 has the sequence CASSSYVPGQGPFEKLFF. In nucleotide form, the sequence is TGTGCCAGCAGTTCCTATGTCCCGGGACAGGGGCCGTTTGAAAAACTGTTTTTT.